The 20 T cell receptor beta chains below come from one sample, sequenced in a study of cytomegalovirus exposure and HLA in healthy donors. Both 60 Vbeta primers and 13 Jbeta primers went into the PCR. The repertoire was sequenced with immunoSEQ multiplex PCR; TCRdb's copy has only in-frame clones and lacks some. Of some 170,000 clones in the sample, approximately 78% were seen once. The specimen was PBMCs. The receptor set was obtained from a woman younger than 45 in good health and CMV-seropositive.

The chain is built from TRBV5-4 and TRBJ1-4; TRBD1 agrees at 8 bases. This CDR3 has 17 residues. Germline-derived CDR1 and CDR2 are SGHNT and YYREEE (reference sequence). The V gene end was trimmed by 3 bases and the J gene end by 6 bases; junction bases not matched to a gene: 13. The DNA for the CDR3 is TGTGCCAGCAGCTCCGAAAGTGTGACAGGGGCGGATGAAAAACTGTTTTTT. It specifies CASSSESVTGADEKLFF.

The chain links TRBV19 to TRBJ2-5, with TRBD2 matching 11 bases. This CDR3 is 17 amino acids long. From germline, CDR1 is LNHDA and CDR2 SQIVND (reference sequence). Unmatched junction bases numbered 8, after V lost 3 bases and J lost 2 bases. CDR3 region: CASSIGLAGGNQETQYF. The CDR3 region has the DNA TGTGCCAGTAGTATCGGGCTAGCGGGGGGTAATCAAGAGACCCAGTACTTC.

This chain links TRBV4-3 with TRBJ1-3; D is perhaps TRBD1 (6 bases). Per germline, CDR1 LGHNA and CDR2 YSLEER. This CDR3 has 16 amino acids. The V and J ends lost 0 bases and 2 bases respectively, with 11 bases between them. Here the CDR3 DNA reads TGCGCCAGCAGCCAAGACGGACAGCGCCCTGGAAACACCATATATTTT. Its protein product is CASSQDGQRPGNTIYF.

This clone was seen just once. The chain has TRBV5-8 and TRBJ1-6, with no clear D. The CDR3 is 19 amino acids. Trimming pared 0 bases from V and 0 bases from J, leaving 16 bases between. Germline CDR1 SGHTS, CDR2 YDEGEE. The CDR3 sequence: CASSLAGQVESSYNSPLHF. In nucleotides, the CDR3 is TGTGCCAGCAGCTTGGCCGGCCAGGTGGAAAGCTCCTATAATTCACCCCTCCACTTT.

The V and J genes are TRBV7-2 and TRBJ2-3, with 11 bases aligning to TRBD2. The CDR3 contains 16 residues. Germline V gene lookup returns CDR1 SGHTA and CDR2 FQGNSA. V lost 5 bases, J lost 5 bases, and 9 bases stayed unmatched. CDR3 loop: CASSPTSGGARDTQYF. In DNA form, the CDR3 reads TGTGCCAGCAGCCCCACTAGCGGGGGAGCTAGAGATACGCAGTATTTT.

The CDR3: CASSSPGQGDPLYGYTF. Here the CDR3 DNA reads TGTGCCAGCAGTTCGCCGGGACAGGGGGACCCCCTCTATGGCTACACCTTC. The J gene is TRBJ1-2, the V gene TRBV28, with 11 bases matching TRBD1. Germline CDR1 is MDHEN and CDR2 is SYDVKM. V trimming: 4 bases; J trimming: 4 bases; junction bases outside the gene matches: 11. The CDR3 covers 17 residues.

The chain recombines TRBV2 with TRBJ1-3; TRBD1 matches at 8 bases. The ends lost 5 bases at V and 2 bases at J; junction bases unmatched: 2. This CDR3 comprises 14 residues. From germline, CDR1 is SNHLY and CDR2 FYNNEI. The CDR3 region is CASSLDRAGNTIYF. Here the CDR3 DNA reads TGTGCCAGCAGTTTGGACAGGGCTGGAAACACCATATATTTT.

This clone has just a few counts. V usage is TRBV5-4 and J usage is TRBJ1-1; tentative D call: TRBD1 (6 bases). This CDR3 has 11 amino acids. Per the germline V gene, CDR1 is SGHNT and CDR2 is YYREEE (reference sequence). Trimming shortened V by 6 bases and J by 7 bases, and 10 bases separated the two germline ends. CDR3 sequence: CASTRGNEAFF. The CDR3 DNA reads TGTGCCAGCACCAGGGGCAATGAAGCTTTCTTT.

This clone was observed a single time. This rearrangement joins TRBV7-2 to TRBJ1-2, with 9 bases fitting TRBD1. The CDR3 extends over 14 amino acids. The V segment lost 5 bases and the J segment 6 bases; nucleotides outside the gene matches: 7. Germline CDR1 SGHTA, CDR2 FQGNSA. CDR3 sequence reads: CASSPRDRGNGYTF. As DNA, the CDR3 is TGTGCCAGCAGCCCCAGAGACAGGGGGAATGGCTACACCTTC. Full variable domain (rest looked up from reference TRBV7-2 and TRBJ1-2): GAGVSQSPSNKVTEKGKDVELRCDPISGHTALYWYRQSLGQGLEFLIYFQGNSAPDKSGLPSDRFSAERTGGSVSTLTIQRTQQEDSAVYLCASSPRDRGNGYTFGSGTRLTVV.

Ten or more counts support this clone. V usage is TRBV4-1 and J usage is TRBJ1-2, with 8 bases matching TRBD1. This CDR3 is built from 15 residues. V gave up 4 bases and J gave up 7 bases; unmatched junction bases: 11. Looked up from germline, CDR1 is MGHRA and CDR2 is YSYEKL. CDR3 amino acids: CASSPDPSGGGGYTF. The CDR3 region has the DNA TGCGCCAGCAGCCCCGACCCCTCAGGGGGCGGTGGCTACACCTTC.

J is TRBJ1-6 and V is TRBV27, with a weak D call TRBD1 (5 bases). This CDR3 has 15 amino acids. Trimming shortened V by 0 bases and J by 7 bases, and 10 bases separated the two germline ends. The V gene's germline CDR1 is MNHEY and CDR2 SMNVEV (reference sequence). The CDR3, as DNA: TGTGCCAGCAGTTTATCGGCAGGGCCGAATTCACCCCTCCACTTT. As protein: CASSLSAGPNSPLHF.

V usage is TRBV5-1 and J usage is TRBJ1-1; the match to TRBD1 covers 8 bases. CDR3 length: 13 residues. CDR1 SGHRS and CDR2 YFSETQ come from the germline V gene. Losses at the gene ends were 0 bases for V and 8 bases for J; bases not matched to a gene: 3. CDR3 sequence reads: CASSLVAGGEAFF. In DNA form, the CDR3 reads TGCGCCAGCAGCTTGGTGGCAGGGGGCGAAGCTTTCTTT.

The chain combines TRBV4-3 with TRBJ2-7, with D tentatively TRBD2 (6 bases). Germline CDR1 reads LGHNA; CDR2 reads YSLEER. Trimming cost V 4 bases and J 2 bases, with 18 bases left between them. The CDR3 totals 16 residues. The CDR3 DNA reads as TGCGCCAGCAGCCCAAATCGGCAGGGAGGCGCCTACGAGCAGTACTTC. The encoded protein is CASSPNRQGGAYEQYF.

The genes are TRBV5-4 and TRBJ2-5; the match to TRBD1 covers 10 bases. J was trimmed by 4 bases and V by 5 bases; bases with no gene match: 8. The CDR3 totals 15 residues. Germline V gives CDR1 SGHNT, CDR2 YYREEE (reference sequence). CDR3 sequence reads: CASSLDRGLGETQYF. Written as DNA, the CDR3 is TGTGCCAGCAGTCTTGACAGGGGGCTCGGAGAGACCCAGTACTTC. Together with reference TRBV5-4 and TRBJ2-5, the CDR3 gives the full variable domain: ETGVTQSPTHLIKTRGQQVTLRCSSQSGHNTVSWYQQALGQGPQFIFQYYREEENGRGNFPPRFSGLQFPNYSSELNVNALELDDSALYLCASSLDRGLGETQYFGPGTRLLVL.

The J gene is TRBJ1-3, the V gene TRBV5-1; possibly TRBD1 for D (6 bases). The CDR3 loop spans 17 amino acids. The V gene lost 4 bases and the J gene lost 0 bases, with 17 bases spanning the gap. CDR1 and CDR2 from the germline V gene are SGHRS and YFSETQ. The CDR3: CASSPTTGQISGNTIYF. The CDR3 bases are TGCGCCAGCAGCCCTACGACCGGACAGATCTCTGGAAACACCATATATTTT.

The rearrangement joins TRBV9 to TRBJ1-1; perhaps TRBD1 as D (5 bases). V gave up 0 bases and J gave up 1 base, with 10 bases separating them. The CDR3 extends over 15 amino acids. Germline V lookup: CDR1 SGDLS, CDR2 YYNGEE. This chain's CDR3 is CASSVGGQGNTEAFF. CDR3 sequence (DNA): TGTGCCAGCAGCGTAGGCGGCCAGGGGAACACTGAAGCTTTCTTT.

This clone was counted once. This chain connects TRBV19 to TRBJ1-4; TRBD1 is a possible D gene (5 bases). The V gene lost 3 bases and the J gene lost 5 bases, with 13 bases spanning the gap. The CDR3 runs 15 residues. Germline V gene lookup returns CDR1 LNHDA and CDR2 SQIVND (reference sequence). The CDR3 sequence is CASSIPGLGNEKLFF. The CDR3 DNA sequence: TGTGCCAGTAGTATCCCGGGACTGGGGAATGAAAAACTGTTTTTT.

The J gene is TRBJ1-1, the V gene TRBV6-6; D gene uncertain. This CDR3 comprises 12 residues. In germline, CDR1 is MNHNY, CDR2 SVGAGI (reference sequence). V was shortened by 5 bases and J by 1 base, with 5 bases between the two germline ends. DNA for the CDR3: TGTGCCAGCAGTACACGGAACACTGAAGCTTTCTTT. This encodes CASSTRNTEAFF.

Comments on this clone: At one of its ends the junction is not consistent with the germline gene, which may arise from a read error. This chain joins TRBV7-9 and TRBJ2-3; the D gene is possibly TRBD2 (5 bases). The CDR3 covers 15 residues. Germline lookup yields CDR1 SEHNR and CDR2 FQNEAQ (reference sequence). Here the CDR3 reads CSSSLDGEPTDTQYF. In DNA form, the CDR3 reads TGTTCCAGCAGCTTAGACGGGGAACCCACAGATACGCAGTATTTT.

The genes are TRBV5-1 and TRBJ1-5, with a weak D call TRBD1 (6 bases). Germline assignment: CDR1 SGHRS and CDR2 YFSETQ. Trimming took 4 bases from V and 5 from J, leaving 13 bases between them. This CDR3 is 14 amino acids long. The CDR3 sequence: CASSLGGGDQPQHF. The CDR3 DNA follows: TGCGCCAGCAGCCTGGGGGGGGGCGATCAGCCCCAGCATTTT. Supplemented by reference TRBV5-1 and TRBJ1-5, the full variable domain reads KAGVTQTPRYLIKTRGQQVTLSCSPISGHRSVSWYQQTPGQGLQFLFEYFSETQRNKGNFPGRFSGRQFSNSRSEMNVSTLELGDSALYLCASSLGGGDQPQHFGDGTRLSIL.